The subject of this entry is one T cell receptor beta chain. The record originates from a study of T cell changes during pregnancy in multiple sclerosis. Libraries were prepared by immunoSEQ multiplex PCR; TCRdb keeps only in-frame clonotypes and omits some of them. The sample holds about 40,000 clones, about 91% seen once. V dropped 0 bases and J dropped 4; count of bases not matched to a gene: 1. CDR3 length: 14 residues. CDR1 is SGHDT, CDR2 YYEEEE, per germline. The V gene is TRBV5-6, the J gene TRBJ2-7; 10 bases line up with TRBD1. The sample here was CD8+ T cells from peripheral blood mononuclear cells, taken before pregnancy. The TCR comes from a female donor with multiple sclerosis, enrolled in a pregnancy study. In DNA form, the CDR3 reads TGTGCCAGCAGCTTGGGGGGACAGGGGTACGAGCAGTACTTC. This encodes CASSLGGQGYEQYF.